The source of this T cell receptor beta chain is a study of cytomegalovirus exposure and HLA in healthy donors. The CDR3 has 13 residues. CDR1 SNHLY and CDR2 FYNNEI come from the germline V gene. Deletions cut 6 bases from V and 3 bases from J, with 9 bases between. 13 Jbeta primers and 60 Vbeta primers were used for the PCR. Profiled with immunoSEQ multiplex PCR; TCRdb holds only in-frame clones, not every one. The data hold around 64,000 clones, with 86% observed a single time. Nominally healthy donors provided the samples, though records likely missed some immune exposures. Regarding the study as a whole: Researchers left out some V segments, among them TRBV6-2 and TRBV6-3, as indistinguishable. Published work reported that the classifier diagnosed cytomegalovirus status with high specificity and sensitivity. Immune exposure data for these donors was limited to CMV serostatus.

Worth noting for this clone: The target antigen is unknown. The identical CDR3 is also encoded by other nucleotide sequences in the sample.

The chain is built from TRBV2 and TRBJ2-1; D not resolved. Input material: PBMCs. This receptor was identified in a woman aged 25 to 45 in good health and CMV-seronegative. In DNA, the CDR3 is TGTGCCAGCAGCCTGGGCCTCTACAATGAGCAGTTCTTC. This codes for CASSLGLYNEQFF.